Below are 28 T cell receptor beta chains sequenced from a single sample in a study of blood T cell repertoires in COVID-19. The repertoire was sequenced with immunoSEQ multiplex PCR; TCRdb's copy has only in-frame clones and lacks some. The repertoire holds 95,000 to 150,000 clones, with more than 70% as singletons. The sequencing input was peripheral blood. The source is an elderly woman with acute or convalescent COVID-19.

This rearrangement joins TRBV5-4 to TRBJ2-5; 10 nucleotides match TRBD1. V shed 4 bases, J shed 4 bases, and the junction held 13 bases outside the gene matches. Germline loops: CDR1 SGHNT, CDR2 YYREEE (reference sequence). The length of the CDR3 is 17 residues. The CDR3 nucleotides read TGTGCCAGCAGCCCTAGACAGGGGGCGCCGGGGAGAGAGACCCAGTACTTC. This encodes CASSPRQGAPGRETQYF.

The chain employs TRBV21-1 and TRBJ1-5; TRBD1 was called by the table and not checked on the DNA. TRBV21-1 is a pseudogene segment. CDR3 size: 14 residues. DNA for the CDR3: TGTGCCAGCAGCATGAAACAGGGGAGTCAGCCCCAGCATTTT. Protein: CASSMKQGSQPQHF.

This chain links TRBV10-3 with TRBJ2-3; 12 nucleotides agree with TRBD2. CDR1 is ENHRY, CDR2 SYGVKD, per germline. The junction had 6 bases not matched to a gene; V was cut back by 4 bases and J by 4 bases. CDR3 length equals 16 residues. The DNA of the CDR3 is TGTGCCATCAGTGTATCTAGCGGGGGGGCCGCAGATACGCAGTATTTT. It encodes CAISVSSGGAADTQYF.

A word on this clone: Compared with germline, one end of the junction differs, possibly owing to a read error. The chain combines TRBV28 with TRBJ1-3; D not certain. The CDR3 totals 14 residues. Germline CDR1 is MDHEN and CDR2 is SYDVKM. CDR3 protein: CASSREAGGSTIYF. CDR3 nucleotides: TGTGCCAGCTCTCGGGAAGCGGGAGGAAGCACCATATATTTT.

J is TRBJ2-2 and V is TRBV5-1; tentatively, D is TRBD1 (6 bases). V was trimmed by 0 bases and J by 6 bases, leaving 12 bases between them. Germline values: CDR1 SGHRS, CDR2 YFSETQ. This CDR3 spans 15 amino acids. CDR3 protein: CASSLAWGRSGELFF. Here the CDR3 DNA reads TGCGCCAGCAGCTTGGCTTGGGGGCGGTCCGGGGAGCTGTTTTTT.

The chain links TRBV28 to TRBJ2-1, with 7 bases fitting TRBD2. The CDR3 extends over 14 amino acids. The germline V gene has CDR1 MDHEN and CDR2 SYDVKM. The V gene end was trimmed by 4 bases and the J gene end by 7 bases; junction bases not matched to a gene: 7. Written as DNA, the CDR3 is TGTGCCAGCAGTTGGGGGGGAGCCAGAAATGAGCAGTTCTTC. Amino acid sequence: CASSWGGARNEQFF. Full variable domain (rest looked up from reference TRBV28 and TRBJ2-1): DVKVTQSSRYLVKRTGEKVFLECVQDMDHENMFWYRQDPGLGLRLIYFSYDVKMKEKGDIPEGYSVSREKKERFSLILESASTNQTSMYLCASSWGGARNEQFFGPGTRLTVL.

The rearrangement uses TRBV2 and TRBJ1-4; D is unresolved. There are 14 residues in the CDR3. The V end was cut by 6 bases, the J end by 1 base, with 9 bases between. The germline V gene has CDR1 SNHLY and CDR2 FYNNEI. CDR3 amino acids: CASRTQRTNEKLFF. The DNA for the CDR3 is TGTGCCAGCAGAACACAGAGAACTAATGAAAAACTGTTTTTT.

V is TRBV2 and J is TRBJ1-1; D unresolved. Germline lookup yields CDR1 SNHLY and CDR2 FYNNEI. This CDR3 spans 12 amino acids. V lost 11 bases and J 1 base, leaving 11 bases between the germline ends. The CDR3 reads CACVGENTEAFF. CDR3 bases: TGTGCCTGCGTGGGAGAGAACACTGAAGCTTTCTTT.

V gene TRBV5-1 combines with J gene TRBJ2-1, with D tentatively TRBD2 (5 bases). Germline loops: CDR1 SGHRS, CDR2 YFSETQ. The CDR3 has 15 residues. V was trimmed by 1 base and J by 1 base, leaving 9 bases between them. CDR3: CASSLSGTSYNEQFF. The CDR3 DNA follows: TGCGCCAGCAGCTTGTCGGGAACTTCCTACAATGAGCAGTTCTTC.

Written as DNA, the CDR3 is TGTGCCAGCAGCTTGCCGGGAGGATCGAACATTCAGTACTTC. Encoded protein: CASSLPGGSNIQYF. The chain uses TRBV5-6 and TRBJ2-4; TRBD2 matches 7 bases. The trim removed 1 base at V and 7 bases at J, leaving 5 bases unmatched. CDR3 length equals 14 residues. The V gene's germline CDR1 is SGHDT and CDR2 YYEEEE.

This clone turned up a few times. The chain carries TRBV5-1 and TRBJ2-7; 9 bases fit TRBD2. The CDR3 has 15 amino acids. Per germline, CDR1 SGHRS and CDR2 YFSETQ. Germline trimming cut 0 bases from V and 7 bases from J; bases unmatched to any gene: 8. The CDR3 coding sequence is TGCGCCAGCAGCTTGGAGGGCGGGAGGGCCGGTGAGCAGTACTTC. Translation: CASSLEGGRAGEQYF.

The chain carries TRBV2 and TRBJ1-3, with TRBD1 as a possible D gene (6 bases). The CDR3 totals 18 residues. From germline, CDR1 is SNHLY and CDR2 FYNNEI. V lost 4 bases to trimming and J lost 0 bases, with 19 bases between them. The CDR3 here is CASSVSGTLKTSGNTIYF. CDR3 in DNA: TGTGCCAGCAGTGTGTCTGGGACACTGAAGACCTCTGGAAACACCATATATTTT.

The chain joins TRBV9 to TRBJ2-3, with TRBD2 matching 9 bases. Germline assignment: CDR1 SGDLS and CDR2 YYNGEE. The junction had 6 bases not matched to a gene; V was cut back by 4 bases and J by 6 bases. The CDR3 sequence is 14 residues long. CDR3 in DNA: TGTGCCAGCAGCTTAGCGGGGGTAGCGGATACGCAGTATTTT. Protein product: CASSLAGVADTQYF.

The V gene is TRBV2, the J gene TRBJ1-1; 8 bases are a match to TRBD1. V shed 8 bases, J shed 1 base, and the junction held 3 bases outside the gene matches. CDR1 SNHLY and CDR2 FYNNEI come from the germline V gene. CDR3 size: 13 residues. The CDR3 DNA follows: TGTGCCAGCGCCGGGACAGGGAACACTGAAGCTTTCTTT. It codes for CASAGTGNTEAFF.

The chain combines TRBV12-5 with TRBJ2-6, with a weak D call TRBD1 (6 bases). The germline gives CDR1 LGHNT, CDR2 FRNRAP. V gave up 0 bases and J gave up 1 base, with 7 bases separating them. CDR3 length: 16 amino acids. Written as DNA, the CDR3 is TGTGCTAGTGGTTTGGTACAGGGTTCTGGGGCCAACGTCCTGACTTTC. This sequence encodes CASGLVQGSGANVLTF.

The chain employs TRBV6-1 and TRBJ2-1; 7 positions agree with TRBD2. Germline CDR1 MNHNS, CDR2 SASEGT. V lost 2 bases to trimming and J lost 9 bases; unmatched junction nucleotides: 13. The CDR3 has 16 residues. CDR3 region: CASSESPSGTVGEQFF. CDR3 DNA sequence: TGTGCCAGCAGTGAAAGTCCTAGCGGAACCGTCGGTGAGCAGTTCTTC.

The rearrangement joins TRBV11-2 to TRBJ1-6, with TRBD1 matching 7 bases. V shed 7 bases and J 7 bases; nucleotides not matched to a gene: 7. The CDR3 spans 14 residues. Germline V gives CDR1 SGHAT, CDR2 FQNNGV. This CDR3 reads CASTSGRGNSPLHF. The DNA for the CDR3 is TGTGCCAGCACCTCGGGCAGGGGGAATTCACCCCTCCACTTT.

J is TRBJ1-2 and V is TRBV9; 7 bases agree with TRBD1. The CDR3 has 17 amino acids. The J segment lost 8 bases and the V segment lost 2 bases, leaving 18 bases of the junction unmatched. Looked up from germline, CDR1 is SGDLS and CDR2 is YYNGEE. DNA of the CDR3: TGTGCCAGCAGCGTCGACTTGAAGGGGGCGAGAGGGAGCGGCTACACCTTC. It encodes CASSVDLKGARGSGYTF.

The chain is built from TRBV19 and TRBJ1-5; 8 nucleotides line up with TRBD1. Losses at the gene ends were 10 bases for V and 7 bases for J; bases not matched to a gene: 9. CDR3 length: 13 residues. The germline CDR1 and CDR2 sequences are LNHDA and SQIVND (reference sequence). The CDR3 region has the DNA TGTGCCACCGGGGACCAGGGGGCACAGCCCCAGCATTTT. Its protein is CATGDQGAQPQHF. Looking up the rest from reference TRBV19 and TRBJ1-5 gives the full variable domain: DGGITQSPKYLFRKEGQNVTLSCEQNLNHDAMYWYRQDPGQGLRLIYYSQIVNDFQKGDIAEGYSVSREKKESFPLTVTSAQKNPTAFYLCATGDQGAQPQHFGDGTRLSIL.

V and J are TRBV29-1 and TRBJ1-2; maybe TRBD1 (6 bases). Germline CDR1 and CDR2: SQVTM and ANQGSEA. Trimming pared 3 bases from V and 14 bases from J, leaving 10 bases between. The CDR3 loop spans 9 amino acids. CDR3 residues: CSVDRTETF. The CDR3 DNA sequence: TGCAGCGTTGACCGGACAGAAACCTTC.

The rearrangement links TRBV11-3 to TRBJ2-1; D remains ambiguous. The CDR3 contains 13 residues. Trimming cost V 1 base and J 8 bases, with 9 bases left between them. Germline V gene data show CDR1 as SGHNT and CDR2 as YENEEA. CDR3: CASSLALGDEQFF. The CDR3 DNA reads TGTGCCAGCAGCTTAGCGCTAGGCGATGAGCAGTTCTTC.

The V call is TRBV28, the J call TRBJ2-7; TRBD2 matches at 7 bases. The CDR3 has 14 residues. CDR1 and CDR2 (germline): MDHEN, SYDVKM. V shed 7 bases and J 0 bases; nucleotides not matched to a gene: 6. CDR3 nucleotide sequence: TGTGCCAGCACCTGGGGGGGGAACTCCTACGAGCAGTACTTC. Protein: CASTWGGNSYEQYF.

Written as DNA, the CDR3 is TGTGCCAGCAGCCAAGGGGACACTCACACAGATACGCAGTATTTT. Its translation: CASSQGDTHTDTQYF. The genes are TRBV3-1 (or the pseudogene TRBV3-2) and TRBJ2-3; possibly TRBD1 for D (6 bases). Trimming removed 1 base at V and 2 bases at J, with 10 bases between. This CDR3 is 15 amino acids long. From germline, CDR1 is LGHDT and CDR2 YNNKEL (reference sequence).

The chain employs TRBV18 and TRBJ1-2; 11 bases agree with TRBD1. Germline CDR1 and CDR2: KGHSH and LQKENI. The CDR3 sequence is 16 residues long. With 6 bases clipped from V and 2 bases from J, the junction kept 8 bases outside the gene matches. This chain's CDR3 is CASSPDRGLTNYGYTF. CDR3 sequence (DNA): TGTGCCAGCTCGCCGGACAGGGGGCTGACGAACTATGGCTACACCTTC.

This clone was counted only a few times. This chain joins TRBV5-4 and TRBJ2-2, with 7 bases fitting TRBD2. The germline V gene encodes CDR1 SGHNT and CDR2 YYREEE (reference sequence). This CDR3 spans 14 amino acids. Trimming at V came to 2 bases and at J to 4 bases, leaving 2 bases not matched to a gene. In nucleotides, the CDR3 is TGTGCCAGCAGCTTATTAGCGGGCACCGGGGAGCTGTTTTTT. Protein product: CASSLLAGTGELFF.

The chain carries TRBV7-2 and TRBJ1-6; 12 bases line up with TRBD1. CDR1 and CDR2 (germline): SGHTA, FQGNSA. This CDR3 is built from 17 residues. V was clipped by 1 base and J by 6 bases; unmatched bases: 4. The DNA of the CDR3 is TGTGCCAGCAGCTTAGTGGGGACAGGGGGCTTTAATTCACCCCTCCACTTT. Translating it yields CASSLVGTGGFNSPLHF. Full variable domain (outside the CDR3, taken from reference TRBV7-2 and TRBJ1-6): GAGVSQSPSNKVTEKGKDVELRCDPISGHTALYWYRQSLGQGLEFLIYFQGNSAPDKSGLPSDRFSAERTGGSVSTLTIQRTQQEDSAVYLCASSLVGTGGFNSPLHFGNGTRLTVT.

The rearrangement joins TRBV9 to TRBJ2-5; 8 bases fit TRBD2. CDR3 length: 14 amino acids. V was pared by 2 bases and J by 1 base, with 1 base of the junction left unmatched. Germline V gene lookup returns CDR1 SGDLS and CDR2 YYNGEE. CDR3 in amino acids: CASSVSGVQETQYF. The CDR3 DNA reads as TGTGCCAGCAGCGTTAGCGGGGTCCAAGAGACCCAGTACTTC. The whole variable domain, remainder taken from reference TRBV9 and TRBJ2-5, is DSGVTQTPKHLITATGQRVTLRCSPRSGDLSVYWYQQSLDQGLQFLIQYYNGEERAKGNILERFSAQQFPDLHSELNLSSLELGDSALYFCASSVSGVQETQYFGPGTRLLVL.

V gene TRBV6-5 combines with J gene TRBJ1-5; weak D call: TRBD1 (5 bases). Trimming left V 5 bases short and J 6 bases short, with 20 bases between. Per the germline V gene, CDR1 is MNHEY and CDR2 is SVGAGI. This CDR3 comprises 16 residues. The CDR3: CASSHWGSGLGQPQHF. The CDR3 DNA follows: TGTGCCAGCAGTCACTGGGGCAGCGGGCTGGGTCAGCCCCAGCATTTT.